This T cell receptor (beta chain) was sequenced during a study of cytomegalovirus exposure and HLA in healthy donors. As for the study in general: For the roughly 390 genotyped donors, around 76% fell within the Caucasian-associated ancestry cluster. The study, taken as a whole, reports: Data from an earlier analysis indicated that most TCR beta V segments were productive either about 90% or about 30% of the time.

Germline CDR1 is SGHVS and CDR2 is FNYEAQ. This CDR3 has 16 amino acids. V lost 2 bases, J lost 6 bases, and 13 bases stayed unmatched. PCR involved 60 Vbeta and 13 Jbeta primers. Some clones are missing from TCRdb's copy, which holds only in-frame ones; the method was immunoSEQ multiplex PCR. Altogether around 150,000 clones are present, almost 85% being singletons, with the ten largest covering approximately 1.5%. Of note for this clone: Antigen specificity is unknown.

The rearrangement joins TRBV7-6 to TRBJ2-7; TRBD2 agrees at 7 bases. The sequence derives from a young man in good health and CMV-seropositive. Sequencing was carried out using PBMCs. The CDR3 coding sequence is TGTGCCAGCAGCTTAACAGGCCCTAGCGGTGGGGGCGAGCAGTACTTC. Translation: CASSLTGPSGGGEQYF. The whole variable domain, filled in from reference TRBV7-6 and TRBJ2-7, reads GAGVSQSPRYKVTKRGQDVALRCDPISGHVSLYWYRQALGQGPEFLTYFNYEAQQDKSGLPNDRFSAERPEGSISTLTIQRTEQRDSAMYRCASSLTGPSGGGEQYFGPGTRLTVT.